Below are 5 T cell receptor beta chains sequenced from a single sample in a study of blood T cell repertoires in COVID-19. Measured with immunoSEQ multiplex PCR; TCRdb has only the in-frame clones, and not every one. The data contain approximately 150,000 clones, approximately 80% of them singletons. Sequenced material: PBMCs or T cells enriched from blood (not recorded which). The receptors come from a middle-aged man who had recovered from COVID-19.

The chain employs TRBV6-5 and TRBJ1-4, with 7 positions matching TRBD1. V gave up 6 bases and J gave up 3 bases; unmatched junction bases: 7. Germline V CDR1 and CDR2: MNHEY, SVGAGI. The CDR3 runs 15 residues. The CDR3 bases are TGTGCCAGCAGCGATCCCGGGACAGCTAATGAAAAACTGTTTTTT. Translated: CASSDPGTANEKLFF.

The chain recombines TRBV25-1 with TRBJ1-5; the match to TRBD1 covers 9 bases. Germline V lookup: CDR1 MGHDK, CDR2 SYGVNS. The CDR3 consists of 15 residues. The V gene end was trimmed by 3 bases and the J gene end by 4 bases; junction bases not matched to a gene: 4. The CDR3 coding sequence is TGTGCCAGCAGTGACGGGGACAGGGCAAATCAGCCCCAGCATTTT. It is translated as CASSDGDRANQPQHF.

The chain is built from TRBV2 and TRBJ1-1, with a tentative D call TRBD1 (5 bases). CDR3 length: 13 amino acids. From germline, CDR1 is SNHLY and CDR2 FYNNEI. V was trimmed by 5 bases and J by 1 base, leaving 8 bases between them. The CDR3 protein is CASSSRENTEAFF. The CDR3 region has the DNA TGTGCCAGCAGTTCCAGGGAGAACACTGAAGCTTTCTTT.

This clone was recorded a few times. The gene calls are TRBV30 and TRBJ1-5, with D hard to call. This CDR3 has 17 residues. The V gene lost 0 bases and the J gene lost 2 bases, with 17 bases spanning the gap. Germline assignment: CDR1 GTSNPN and CDR2 SVGIG (reference sequence). The CDR3, as DNA: TGTGCCTGGAGTGTAGGTCCAGTGCGTAGCGGCAATCAGCCCCAGCATTTT. Amino acids: CAWSVGPVRSGNQPQHF.

V usage is TRBV6-5 and J usage is TRBJ2-7; weak D call: TRBD1 (6 bases). V lost 2 bases, J lost 2 bases, and 10 bases lay in between. CDR1 and CDR2 (germline): MNHEY, SVGAGI. This CDR3 region has 14 residues. CDR3 in DNA: TGTGCCAGCAGTTACGAGGGGGAAACCTACGAGCAGTACTTC. As protein: CASSYEGETYEQYF.